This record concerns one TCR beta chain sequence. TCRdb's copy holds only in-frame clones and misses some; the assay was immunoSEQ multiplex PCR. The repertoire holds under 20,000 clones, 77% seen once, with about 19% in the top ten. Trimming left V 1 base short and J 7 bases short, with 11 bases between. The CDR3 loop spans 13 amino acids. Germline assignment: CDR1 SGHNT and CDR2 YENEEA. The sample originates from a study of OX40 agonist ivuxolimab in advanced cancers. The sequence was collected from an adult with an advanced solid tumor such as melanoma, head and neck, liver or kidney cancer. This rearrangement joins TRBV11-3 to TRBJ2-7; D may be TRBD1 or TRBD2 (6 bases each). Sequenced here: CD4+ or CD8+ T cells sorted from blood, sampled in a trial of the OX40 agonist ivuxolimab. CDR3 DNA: TGTGCCAGCAGCTTAGGGCCGGGGGCAGAGCAGTACTTC. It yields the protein CASSLGPGAEQYF.